This passage covers 14 T cell receptor beta chains from one sample sequenced in a study of blood T cell repertoires in COVID-19. Assay used: immunoSEQ multiplex PCR; TCRdb lists only in-frame clones, some missing. This table holds over 250,000 clones, approximately 88% found once. Sequencing was done on a sample of peripheral blood. The receptors come from a woman in her seventies with COVID-19, enrolled during active disease.

The CDR3: CASSQGQGPGVNTEAFF. In DNA, the CDR3 is TGCGCCAGCAGTCAGGGCCAGGGCCCGGGGGTGAACACTGAAGCTTTCTTT. V gene TRBV23-1 combines with J gene TRBJ1-1, with D possibly matching TRBD1 (5 bases). TRBV23-1 is filed as an ORF, its function uncertain. The CDR3 is made up of 17 amino acids. V was trimmed by 3 bases and J by 0 bases, leaving 17 bases between them.

This clone came up once. This chain links TRBV6-2 or TRBV6-3 with TRBJ2-5, with D perhaps matching TRBD2 (6 bases). V lost 0 bases and J 1 base, leaving 12 bases between the germline ends. Per germline, CDR1 MNHEY and CDR2 SVGEGT. This CDR3 has 16 amino acids. In DNA form, the CDR3 reads TGTGCCAGCAGTTACTCCCGGGCGGGGATCCAAGAGACCCAGTACTTC. This encodes CASSYSRAGIQETQYF.

The V gene is TRBV9, the J gene TRBJ1-6, with a tentative D call TRBD1 (5 bases). The V and J ends lost 4 bases and 7 bases respectively, with 15 bases between them. Germline V gene data show CDR1 as SGDLS and CDR2 as YYNGEE. This CDR3 comprises 15 residues. CDR3 protein: CASSPQTDLNSPLHF. CDR3 nucleotides: TGTGCCAGCAGCCCCCAGACAGACCTAAATTCACCCCTCCACTTT.

This chain connects TRBV9 to TRBJ2-2; TRBD2 matches 7 bases. This CDR3 region has 16 residues. The germline gives CDR1 SGDLS, CDR2 YYNGEE. The V and J ends lost 0 bases and 2 bases, in that order; junction bases with no gene match: 4. The CDR3 DNA reads as TGTGCCAGCAGCGTAGGGGCTAGCGGTAACACCGGGGAGCTGTTTTTT. This encodes CASSVGASGNTGELFF.

The rearrangement links TRBV28 to TRBJ1-3, with D perhaps TRBD1 (5 bases). CDR1 is MDHEN and CDR2 is SYDVKM in the germline V gene. V gave up 4 bases and J gave up 7 bases, with 20 bases separating them. This CDR3 region has 16 residues. CDR3 region: CASSSPALENRNTIYF. Here the CDR3 DNA reads TGTGCCAGCAGTTCCCCAGCGTTAGAAAACAGGAACACCATATATTTT.

The chain joins TRBV6-5 to TRBJ1-4; 10 nucleotides agree with TRBD1. Trimming cost V 6 bases and J 7 bases; bases outside gene matches: 5. Germline CDR1 is MNHEY and CDR2 is SVGAGI. CDR3 size: 14 residues. In DNA form, the CDR3 reads TGTGCCAGCAGGCGGGACAGGGGTCGTGAAAAACTGTTTTTT. Its protein product is CASRRDRGREKLFF.

J is TRBJ2-3 and V is TRBV27, with TRBD2 matching 7 bases. J lost 2 bases, V lost 6 bases, and 8 bases had no gene match. Per germline, CDR1 MNHEY and CDR2 SMNVEV (reference sequence). This CDR3 is 15 amino acids long. The CDR3 region has the DNA TGTGCCAGCAGAACATTTAGCGGGTACACAGATACGCAGTATTTT. As protein: CASRTFSGYTDTQYF.

This clone came up a few times. This chain joins TRBV3-1 (or the pseudogene TRBV3-2) and TRBJ1-1; D might be TRBD1 (6 bases). CDR3 length equals 13 residues. Germline V gives CDR1 LGHDT, CDR2 YNNKEL (reference sequence). V was pared by 0 bases and J by 10 bases, with 12 bases between. DNA of the CDR3: TGTGCCAGCAGCCAAGATCCCGCCAGGGGAGCTTTCTTT. Translation: CASSQDPARGAFF.

This clone was counted a single time. This chain joins TRBV7-8 and TRBJ1-2; the D is unclear. V lost 5 bases and J lost 3, with 10 bases in between. The germline V gene has CDR1 SGHVS and CDR2 FQNEAQ. CDR3 size: 13 residues. CDR3 DNA sequence: TGTGCCAGCAGCCCCCGGGTGGACTATGGCTACACCTTC. This sequence encodes CASSPRVDYGYTF.

The chain links TRBV19 to TRBJ1-3; D not resolved. This CDR3 is built from 11 residues. Trimming shortened V by 6 bases and J by 4 bases, and 4 bases separated the two germline ends. Germline lookup yields CDR1 LNHDA and CDR2 SQIVND (reference sequence). The CDR3 DNA follows: TGTGCCAGTAGCGTGGGAAACACCATATATTTT. Translating it yields CASSVGNTIYF.

V gene TRBV28 combines with J gene TRBJ1-5, with 10 positions matching TRBD1. Germline lookup yields CDR1 MDHEN and CDR2 SYDVKM. This CDR3 has 15 residues. With 5 bases clipped from V and 4 bases from J, the junction kept 5 bases outside the gene matches. The CDR3: CASSPGTGANQPQHF. Written as DNA, the CDR3 is TGTGCCAGCAGTCCTGGGACAGGGGCGAATCAGCCCCAGCATTTT. The whole variable domain, remainder taken from reference TRBV28 and TRBJ1-5, is DVKVTQSSRYLVKRTGEKVFLECVQDMDHENMFWYRQDPGLGLRLIYFSYDVKMKEKGDIPEGYSVSREKKERFSLILESASTNQTSMYLCASSPGTGANQPQHFGDGTRLSIL.

The chain employs TRBV3-1 (or the pseudogene TRBV3-2) and TRBJ1-6; tentative D call: TRBD1 (6 bases). V lost 6 bases and J lost 9, with 15 bases in between. The CDR3 contains 14 residues. The germline CDR1 and CDR2 sequences are LGHDT and YNNKEL (reference sequence). The CDR3 bases are TGTGCCAGCAGTCCTCACAGGGTGGGTTCACCCCTCCACTTT. Its protein is CASSPHRVGSPLHF.

The CDR3 spells CSVGGNNSPLHF. The CDR3 coding sequence is TGCAGCGTTGGCGGGAATAATTCACCCCTCCACTTT. The chain uses TRBV29-1 and TRBJ1-6; no clear D gene. CDR1 and CDR2 from the germline V gene are SQVTM and ANQGSEA. Trimming removed 4 bases from V and 5 bases from J, with 6 bases in between. This CDR3 comprises 12 residues.

In its sample, this clone was seen once. The V and J genes are TRBV11-2 and TRBJ2-1, with 9 nucleotides matching TRBD2. Unmatched junction bases numbered 10, after V lost 2 bases and J lost 5 bases. CDR3 length: 17 amino acids. Germline CDR1 and CDR2: SGHAT and FQNNGV. The CDR3 protein is CASSLLPRAGGHNEQFF. The CDR3 bases are TGTGCCAGCAGCTTACTGCCCAGAGCGGGAGGCCACAATGAGCAGTTCTTC.